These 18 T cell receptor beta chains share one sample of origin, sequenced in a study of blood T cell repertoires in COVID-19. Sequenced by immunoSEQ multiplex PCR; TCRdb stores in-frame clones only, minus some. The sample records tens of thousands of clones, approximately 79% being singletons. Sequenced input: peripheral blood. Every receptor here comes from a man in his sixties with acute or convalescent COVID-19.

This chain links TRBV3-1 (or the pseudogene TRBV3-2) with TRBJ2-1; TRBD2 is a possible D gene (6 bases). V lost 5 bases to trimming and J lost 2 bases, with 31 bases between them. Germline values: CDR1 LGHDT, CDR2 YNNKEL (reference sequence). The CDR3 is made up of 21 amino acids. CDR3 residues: CASSFSTREQRSMAAYNEQFF. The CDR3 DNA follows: TGTGCCAGCAGCTTCTCGACCCGGGAGCAGCGGAGCATGGCTGCCTACAATGAGCAGTTCTTC.

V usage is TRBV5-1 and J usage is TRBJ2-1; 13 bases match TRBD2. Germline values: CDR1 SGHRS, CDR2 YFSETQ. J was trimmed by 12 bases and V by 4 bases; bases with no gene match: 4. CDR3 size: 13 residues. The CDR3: CASSTGLAGTQFF. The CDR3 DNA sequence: TGCGCCAGCAGCACGGGACTAGCGGGGACGCAGTTCTTC.

The CDR3 here is CASTAIGRGTYEQYF. CDR3 bases: TGTGCCAGCACCGCCATCGGCAGGGGGACGTACGAGCAGTACTTC. The J gene is TRBJ2-7, the V gene TRBV5-6; 7 bases are a match to TRBD1. Germline V gives CDR1 SGHDT, CDR2 YYEEEE. Trimming cost V 6 bases and J 4 bases; bases outside gene matches: 13. The CDR3 length is 15 residues. Full variable domain (rest looked up from reference TRBV5-6 and TRBJ2-7): DAGVTQSPTHLIKTRGQQVTLRCSPKSGHDTVSWYQQALGQGPQFIFQYYEEEERQRGNFPDRFSGHQFPNYSSELNVNALLLGDSALYLCASTAIGRGTYEQYFGPGTRLTVT.

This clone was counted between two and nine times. CDR3: CASSLRGAGLAGNEQYF. DNA for the CDR3: TGTGCCAGCAGCTTGAGAGGTGCGGGCCTAGCGGGAAACGAGCAGTACTTC. The rearrangement joins TRBV7-2 to TRBJ2-7; 9 bases agree with TRBD2. Germline-derived CDR1 and CDR2 are SGHTA and FQGNSA. The V segment lost 3 bases and the J segment 5 bases; nucleotides outside the gene matches: 14. This CDR3 has 17 residues.

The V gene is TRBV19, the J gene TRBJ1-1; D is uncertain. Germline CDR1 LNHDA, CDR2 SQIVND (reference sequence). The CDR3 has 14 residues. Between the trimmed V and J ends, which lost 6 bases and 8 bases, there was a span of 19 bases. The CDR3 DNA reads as TGTGCCAGTAGGTCGGGGTACCCCTCCCCAGAAGCTTTCTTT. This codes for CASRSGYPSPEAFF.

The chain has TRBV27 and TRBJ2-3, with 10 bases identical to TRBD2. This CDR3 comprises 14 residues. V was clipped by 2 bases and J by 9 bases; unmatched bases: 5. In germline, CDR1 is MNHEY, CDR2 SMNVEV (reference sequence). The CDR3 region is CASSLEAGGITQYF. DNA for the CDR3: TGTGCCAGCAGTTTAGAAGCGGGAGGGATCACGCAGTATTTT.

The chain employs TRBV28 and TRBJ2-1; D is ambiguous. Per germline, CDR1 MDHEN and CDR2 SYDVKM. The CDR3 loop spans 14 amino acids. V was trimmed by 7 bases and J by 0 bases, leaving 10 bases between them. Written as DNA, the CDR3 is TGTGCCAGCACCGATTCAGGCTCCTACAATGAGCAGTTCTTC. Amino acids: CASTDSGSYNEQFF. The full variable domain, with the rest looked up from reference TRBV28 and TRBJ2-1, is DVKVTQSSRYLVKRTGEKVFLECVQDMDHENMFWYRQDPGLGLRLIYFSYDVKMKEKGDIPEGYSVSREKKERFSLILESASTNQTSMYLCASTDSGSYNEQFFGPGTRLTVL.

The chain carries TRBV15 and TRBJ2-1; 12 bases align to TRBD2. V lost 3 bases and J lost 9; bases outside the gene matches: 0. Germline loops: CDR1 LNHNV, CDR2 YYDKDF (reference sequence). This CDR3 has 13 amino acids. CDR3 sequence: CATSRGLAGEQFF. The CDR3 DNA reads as TGTGCCACCAGCAGGGGACTAGCGGGTGAGCAGTTCTTC.

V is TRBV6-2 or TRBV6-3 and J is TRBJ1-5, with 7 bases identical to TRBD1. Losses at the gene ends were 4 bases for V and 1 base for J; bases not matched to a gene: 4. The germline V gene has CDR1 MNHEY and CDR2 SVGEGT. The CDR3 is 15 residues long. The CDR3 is CASSSGQASNQPQHF. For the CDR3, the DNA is TGTGCCAGCAGTTCCGGACAGGCCAGCAATCAGCCCCAGCATTTT.

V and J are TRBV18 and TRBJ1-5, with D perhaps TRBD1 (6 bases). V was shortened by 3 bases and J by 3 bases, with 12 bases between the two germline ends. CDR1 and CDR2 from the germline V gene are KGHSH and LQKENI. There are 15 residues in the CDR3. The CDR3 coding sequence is TGTGCCAGCTCACCTCCGGGACACCTCAATCAGCCCCAGCATTTT. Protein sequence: CASSPPGHLNQPQHF.

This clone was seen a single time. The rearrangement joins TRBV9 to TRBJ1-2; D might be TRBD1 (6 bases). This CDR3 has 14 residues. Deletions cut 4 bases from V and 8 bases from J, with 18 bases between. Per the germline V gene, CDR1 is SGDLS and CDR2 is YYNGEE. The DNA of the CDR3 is TGTGCCAGCAGCCCCCGTTTCGGGGGGCTAGGCTACACCTTC. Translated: CASSPRFGGLGYTF.

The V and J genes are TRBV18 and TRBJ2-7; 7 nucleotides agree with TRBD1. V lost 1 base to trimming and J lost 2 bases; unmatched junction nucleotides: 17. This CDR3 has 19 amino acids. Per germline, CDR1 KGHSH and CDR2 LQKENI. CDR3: CASSPRSMGTVRSTYEQYF. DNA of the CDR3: TGTGCCAGCTCACCACGGAGTATGGGGACAGTAAGATCAACCTACGAGCAGTACTTC. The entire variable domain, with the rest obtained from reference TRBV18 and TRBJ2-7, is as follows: NAGVMQNPRHLVRRRGQEARLRCSPMKGHSHVYWYRQLPEEGLKFMVYLQKENIIDESGMPKERFSAEFPKEGPSILRIQQVVRGDSAAYFCASSPRSMGTVRSTYEQYFGPGTRLTVT.

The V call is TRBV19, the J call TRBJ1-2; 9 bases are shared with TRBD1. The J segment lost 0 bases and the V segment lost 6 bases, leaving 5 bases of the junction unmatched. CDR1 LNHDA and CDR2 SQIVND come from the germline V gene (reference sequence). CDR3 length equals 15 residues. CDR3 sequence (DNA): TGTGCCAGTAGCCCTGGGACAGGGACTAACTATGGCTACACCTTC. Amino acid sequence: CASSPGTGTNYGYTF. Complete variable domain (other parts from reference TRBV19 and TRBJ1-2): DGGITQSPKYLFRKEGQNVTLSCEQNLNHDAMYWYRQDPGQGLRLIYYSQIVNDFQKGDIAEGYSVSREKKESFPLTVTSAQKNPTAFYLCASSPGTGTNYGYTFGSGTRLTVV.

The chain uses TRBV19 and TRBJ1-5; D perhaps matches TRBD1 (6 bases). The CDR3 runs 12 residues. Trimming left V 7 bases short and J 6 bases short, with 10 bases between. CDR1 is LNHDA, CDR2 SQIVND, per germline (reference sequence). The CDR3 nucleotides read TGTGCCAGTAAGGCAGGGGCTCAGCCCCAGCATTTT. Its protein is CASKAGAQPQHF.

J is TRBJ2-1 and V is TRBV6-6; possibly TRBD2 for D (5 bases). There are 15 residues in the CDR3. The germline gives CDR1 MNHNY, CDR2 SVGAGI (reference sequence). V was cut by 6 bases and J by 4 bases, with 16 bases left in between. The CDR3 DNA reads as TGTGCCAGCAGCCCCACACGGGGAATATACAATGAGCAGTTCTTC. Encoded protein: CASSPTRGIYNEQFF.

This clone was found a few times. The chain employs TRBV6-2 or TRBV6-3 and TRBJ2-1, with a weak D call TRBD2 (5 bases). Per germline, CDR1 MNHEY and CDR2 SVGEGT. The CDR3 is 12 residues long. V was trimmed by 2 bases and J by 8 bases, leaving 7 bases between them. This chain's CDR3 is CASSYEGDEQFF. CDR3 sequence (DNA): TGTGCCAGCAGTTACGAGGGCGATGAGCAGTTCTTC.

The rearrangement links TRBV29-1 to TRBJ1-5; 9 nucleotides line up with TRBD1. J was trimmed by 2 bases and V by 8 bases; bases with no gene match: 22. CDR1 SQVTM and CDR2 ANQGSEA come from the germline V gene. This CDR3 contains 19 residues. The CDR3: CSPCGTGTGRIRGNQPQHF. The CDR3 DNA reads TGCAGCCCCTGTGGGACCGGGACAGGGAGAATAAGGGGCAATCAGCCCCAGCATTTT.

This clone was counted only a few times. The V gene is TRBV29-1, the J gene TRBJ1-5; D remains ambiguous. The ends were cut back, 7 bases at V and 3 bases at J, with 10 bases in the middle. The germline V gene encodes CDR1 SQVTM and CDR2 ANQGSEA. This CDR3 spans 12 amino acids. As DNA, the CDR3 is TGCAGCGCCCGGTTCCTCAATCAGCCCCAGCATTTT. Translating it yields CSARFLNQPQHF.